The 19 T cell receptor beta chains reported below all come from one sample, sequenced in a study of blood T cell repertoires in COVID-19. TCRdb's table, derived via immunoSEQ multiplex PCR, lists solely in-frame clones and lacks some. This table has around 100,000 clones, around 86% appearing once. The source material was peripheral blood. The receptors stem from a woman of 80 years or more with acute or convalescent COVID-19.

This rearrangement joins TRBV7-9 to TRBJ2-7, with D unclear. V lost 1 base and J 4 bases, leaving 14 bases between the germline ends. CDR1 and CDR2 from the germline V gene are SEHNR and FQNEAQ (reference sequence). The CDR3 spans 15 residues. The CDR3 loop reads CASSLVHNSRYEQYF. In DNA, the CDR3 is TGTGCCAGCAGCTTAGTTCATAACAGCCGGTACGAGCAGTACTTC.

The rearrangement uses TRBV7-2 and TRBJ2-2; 7 bases fit TRBD1. J was trimmed by 7 bases and V by 5 bases; bases with no gene match: 7. The germline gives CDR1 SGHTA, CDR2 FQGNSA. The CDR3 sequence is 14 residues long. The CDR3 sequence: CASSPQTGIGELFF. The CDR3 nucleotides read TGTGCCAGCAGCCCCCAGACAGGGATCGGGGAGCTGTTTTTT.

This clone was counted a single time. This CDR3 is CASSTRYGQGRYEQYF. The CDR3 region has the DNA TGTGCCAGCAGTACCCGATACGGACAGGGCCGCTACGAGCAGTACTTC. The chain uses TRBV28 and TRBJ2-7, with 8 bases lining up with TRBD1. This CDR3 spans 16 amino acids. The V gene end was trimmed by 5 bases and the J gene end by 3 bases; junction bases not matched to a gene: 12. Germline V CDR1 and CDR2: MDHEN, SYDVKM.

This clone has a single count. The chain joins TRBV9 to TRBJ2-3; TRBD1 aligns across 10 bases. The CDR3 is made up of 15 amino acids. V lost 3 bases and J lost 3; bases outside the gene matches: 4. CDR1 and CDR2 from the germline V gene are SGDLS and YYNGEE. CDR3 in DNA: TGTGCCAGCAGCGGGGACAGGGGTGGGACAGATACGCAGTATTTT. It encodes CASSGDRGGTDTQYF.

The chain joins TRBV7-9 to TRBJ2-3, with 13 bases lining up with TRBD2. CDR1 is SEHNR, CDR2 FQNEAQ, per germline (reference sequence). Trimming took 3 bases from V and 1 from J; bases not matched to a gene: 10. The CDR3 is made up of 19 amino acids. The CDR3 protein is CASSFWRTSGSGGTDTQYF. In DNA form, the CDR3 reads TGTGCCAGCAGCTTCTGGCGGACTAGCGGGAGTGGAGGCACAGATACGCAGTATTTT.

The genes are TRBV7-6 and TRBJ2-1, with 7 bases lining up with TRBD1. The CDR3 has 17 amino acids. Germline CDR1 reads SGHVS; CDR2 reads FNYEAQ. Trimming took 1 base from V and 0 from J; bases not matched to a gene: 6. CDR3 sequence reads: CASSLGGTASSYNEQFF. In nucleotides, the CDR3 is TGTGCCAGCAGCTTAGGAGGGACAGCAAGCTCCTACAATGAGCAGTTCTTC.

This clone came up a few times. The rearrangement links TRBV3-1 (or the pseudogene TRBV3-2) to TRBJ1-5; tentatively, D is TRBD1 (5 bases). The V and J ends lost 0 bases and 4 bases respectively, with 7 bases between them. CDR1 and CDR2 from the germline V gene are LGHDT and YNNKEL (reference sequence). The CDR3 runs 14 residues. The CDR3 loop is CASSQDGGNQPQHF. CDR3 nucleotide sequence: TGTGCCAGCAGCCAAGATGGGGGGAATCAGCCCCAGCATTTT.

The CDR3 reads CAIKGDRGENTEAFF. The CDR3 DNA reads as TGTGCCATCAAAGGGGACAGGGGAGAGAACACTGAAGCTTTCTTT. The chain is built from TRBV10-3 and TRBJ1-1, with 10 bases fitting TRBD1. This CDR3 contains 15 residues. Looked up from germline, CDR1 is ENHRY and CDR2 is SYGVKD. V was clipped by 7 bases and J by 1 base; unmatched bases: 6.

This clone was counted only a few times. The chain couples TRBV6-2 or TRBV6-3 to TRBJ2-3, with a tentative D call TRBD2 (6 bases). CDR1 is MNHEY, CDR2 SVGEGT, per germline. The CDR3 sequence is 19 residues long. With 2 bases removed from V and 0 bases from J, the gap between germline ends came to 21 bases. The CDR3: CASSYPDGGNLLSTDTQYF. The DNA of the CDR3 is TGTGCCAGCAGTTACCCCGATGGGGGGAACCTATTAAGCACAGATACGCAGTATTTT.

The rearrangement joins TRBV20-1 to TRBJ1-1; D unclear. The CDR3 totals 14 residues. Germline V lookup: CDR1 DFQATT, CDR2 SNEGSKA (reference sequence). The V and J ends lost 3 bases and 0 bases respectively, with 11 bases between them. CDR3 in amino acids: CSASPSGVNTEAFF. The CDR3 region has the DNA TGCAGTGCTAGTCCGAGCGGCGTGAACACTGAAGCTTTCTTT.

In DNA form, the CDR3 reads TGTGCCAGCAGCTGGGGACAGGGACTTGTAGGGAACACTGAAGCTTTCTTT. Amino acid sequence: CASSWGQGLVGNTEAFF. The genes are TRBV5-5 and TRBJ1-1; 9 nucleotides line up with TRBD1. The germline gives CDR1 SGHKS, CDR2 YYEKEE (reference sequence). V lost 3 bases to trimming and J lost 1 base; unmatched junction nucleotides: 10. The CDR3 has 17 amino acids.

V and J are TRBV18 and TRBJ2-5; TRBD1 matches at 7 bases. Germline CDR1 reads KGHSH; CDR2 reads LQKENI. The CDR3 extends over 15 amino acids. V shed 2 bases, J shed 1 base, and the junction held 4 bases outside the gene matches. CDR3 amino acids: CASSPGTDSQETQYF. The CDR3 bases are TGTGCCAGCTCACCAGGGACAGACTCCCAAGAGACCCAGTACTTC.

The genes are TRBV18 and TRBJ1-6; possibly TRBD1 for D (6 bases). Germline-derived CDR1 and CDR2 are KGHSH and LQKENI. The CDR3 contains 15 residues. V was clipped by 5 bases and J by 11 bases, with 19 bases between them. This chain's CDR3 is CASSSNGQGQTPLHF. DNA for the CDR3: TGTGCCAGCTCATCGAATGGGCAGGGACAAACACCCCTCCACTTT.

The CDR3 DNA follows: TGTGCCAGCAGCCAAGTCGGGGGAGATGAAAAACTGTTTTTT. Protein sequence: CASSQVGGDEKLFF. The chain has TRBV3-1 (or the pseudogene TRBV3-2) and TRBJ1-4; a possible D gene is TRBD1 (5 bases). Trimming pared 1 base from V and 6 bases from J, leaving 9 bases between. This CDR3 has 14 amino acids. Germline CDR1 LGHDT, CDR2 YNNKEL (reference sequence).

The chain joins TRBV18 to TRBJ1-1, with 7 bases aligning to TRBD1. Trimming removed 4 bases from V and 0 bases from J; junction bases left unmatched: 5. The germline gives CDR1 KGHSH, CDR2 LQKENI. This CDR3 has 15 residues. CDR3 amino acids: CASSQDRPMNTEAFF. CDR3 in DNA: TGTGCCAGCTCACAGGACAGGCCGATGAACACTGAAGCTTTCTTT.

This clone was seen a single time. The chain combines TRBV6-5 with TRBJ1-3, with D possibly TRBD1 on 5 matching bases. V shed 7 bases and J shed 0 bases, with 13 bases lying between them. The CDR3 is 15 residues long. Germline assignment: CDR1 MNHEY and CDR2 SVGAGI. The CDR3 region is CASTPGQLSGNTIYF. The CDR3 DNA sequence: TGTGCCAGCACCCCAGGACAACTCTCTGGAAACACCATATATTTT.

This clone was recorded only once. The V gene is TRBV12-3 or TRBV12-4, the J gene TRBJ1-2, with unresolved D. This CDR3 is built from 13 residues. Trimming left V 5 bases short and J 3 bases short, with 10 bases between. The CDR3: CASSQNTDYGYTF. The CDR3 region has the DNA TGTGCCAGCAGTCAAAATACGGACTATGGCTACACCTTC.

This chain joins TRBV4-1 and TRBJ2-7, with 7 bases matching TRBD1. The CDR3 is 15 residues long. The germline V gene has CDR1 MGHRA and CDR2 YSYEKL. Unmatched junction bases numbered 4, after V lost 0 bases and J lost 2 bases. The DNA of the CDR3 is TGCGCCAGCAGCCAAGATAGGGGGACAGCCTACGAGCAGTACTTC. Its protein product is CASSQDRGTAYEQYF.

The J gene is TRBJ1-4, the V gene TRBV18; TRBD1 matches at 7 bases. The ends lost 4 bases at V and 7 bases at J; junction bases unmatched: 9. CDR3 length equals 15 residues. Germline CDR1 reads KGHSH; CDR2 reads LQKENI. The CDR3 protein is CASSLTGTEGEKLFF. The CDR3 DNA reads TGTGCCAGCTCACTTACCGGGACAGAGGGTGAAAAACTGTTTTTT.